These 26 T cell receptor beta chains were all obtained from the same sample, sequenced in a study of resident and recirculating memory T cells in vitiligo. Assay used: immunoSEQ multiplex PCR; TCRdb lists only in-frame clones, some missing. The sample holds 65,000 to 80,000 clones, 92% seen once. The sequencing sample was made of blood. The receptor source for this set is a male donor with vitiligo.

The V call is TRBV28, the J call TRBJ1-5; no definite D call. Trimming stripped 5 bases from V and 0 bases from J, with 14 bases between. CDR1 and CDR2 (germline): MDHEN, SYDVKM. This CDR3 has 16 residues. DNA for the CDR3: TGTGCCAGCAGTCCCCCGGCGGCTTATAGCAATCAGCCCCAGCATTTT. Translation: CASSPPAAYSNQPQHF.

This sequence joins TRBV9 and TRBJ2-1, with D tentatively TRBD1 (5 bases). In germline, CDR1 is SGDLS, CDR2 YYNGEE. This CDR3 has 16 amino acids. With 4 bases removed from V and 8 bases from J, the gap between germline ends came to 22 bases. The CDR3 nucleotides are TGTGCCAGCAGCCCGCTGGGATCTAATAGGGGCTATGAGCAGTTCTTC. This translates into CASSPLGSNRGYEQFF.

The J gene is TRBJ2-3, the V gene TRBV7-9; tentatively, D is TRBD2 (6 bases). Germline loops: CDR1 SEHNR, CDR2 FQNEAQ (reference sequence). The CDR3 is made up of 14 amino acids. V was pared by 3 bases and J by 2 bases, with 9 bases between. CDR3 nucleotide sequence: TGTGCCAGCAGCTTGGGGACTTCCACAGATACGCAGTATTTT. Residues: CASSLGTSTDTQYF.

Here the CDR3 DNA reads TGTGCCAGCAGTTTCTCCCTAACCGGGACAGGGTCCTACGAGCAGTACTTC. The encoded protein is CASSFSLTGTGSYEQYF. The V and J genes are TRBV27 and TRBJ2-7; TRBD1 agrees at 9 bases. With V trimmed by 3 bases and J by 1 base, 10 bases remained unmatched. Looked up from germline, CDR1 is MNHEY and CDR2 is SMNVEV (reference sequence). CDR3 length equals 17 residues.

The CDR3 DNA reads TGTGCCAGCAGCGCTACACTTGGGCAGGGTAAGACGACTGAAGCTTTCTTT. Translating gives CASSATLGQGKTTEAFF. The chain carries TRBV7-9 and TRBJ1-1, with a tentative D call TRBD1 (5 bases). Trimming removed 5 bases at V and 5 bases at J, with 24 bases between. CDR3 size: 17 residues. Germline V gives CDR1 SEHNR, CDR2 FQNEAQ (reference sequence). The whole variable domain, remainder taken from reference TRBV7-9 and TRBJ1-1, is DTGVSQNPRHKITKRGQNVTFRCDPISEHNRLYWYRQTLGQGPEFLTYFQNEAQLEKSRLLSDRFSAERPKGSFSTLEIQRTEQGDSAMYLCASSATLGQGKTTEAFFGQGTRLTVV.

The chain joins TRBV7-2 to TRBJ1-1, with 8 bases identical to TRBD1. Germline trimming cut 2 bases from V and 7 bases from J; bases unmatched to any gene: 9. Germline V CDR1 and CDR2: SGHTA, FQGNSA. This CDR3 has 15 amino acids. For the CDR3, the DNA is TGTGCCAGCAGCTTATCGTCCCGGGACAGGAATGAAGCTTTCTTT. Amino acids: CASSLSSRDRNEAFF.

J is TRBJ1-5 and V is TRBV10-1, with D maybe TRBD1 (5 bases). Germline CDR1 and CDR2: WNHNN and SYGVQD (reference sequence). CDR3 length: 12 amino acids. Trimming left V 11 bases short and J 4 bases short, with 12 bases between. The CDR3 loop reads CAYPGGNQPQHF. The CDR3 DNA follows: TGCGCCTACCCGGGGGGTAATCAGCCCCAGCATTTT.

This CDR3 is CASSTGTANTEAFF. The CDR3 DNA sequence: TGCGCCAGCAGCACCGGGACAGCAAACACTGAAGCTTTCTTT. This chain uses TRBV5-1 with TRBJ1-1, with 7 bases aligning to TRBD1. The CDR3 is 14 amino acids. The J segment lost 2 bases and the V segment lost 4 bases, leaving 5 bases of the junction unmatched. Germline CDR1 reads SGHRS; CDR2 reads YFSETQ.

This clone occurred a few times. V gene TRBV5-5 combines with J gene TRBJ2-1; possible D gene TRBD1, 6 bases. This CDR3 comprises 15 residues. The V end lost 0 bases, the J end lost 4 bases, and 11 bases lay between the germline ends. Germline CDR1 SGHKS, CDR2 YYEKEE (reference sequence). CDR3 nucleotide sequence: TGTGCCAGCAGCTTGGCCCGGACAGTATACAATGAGCAGTTCTTC. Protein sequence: CASSLARTVYNEQFF.

DNA for the CDR3: TGTGCCAGCAGTTTTGGGACAGGCGATTACGAGCAGTACTTC. Protein: CASSFGTGDYEQYF. The chain combines TRBV27 with TRBJ2-7, with 8 positions matching TRBD1. With V trimmed by 3 bases and J by 4 bases, 5 bases remained unmatched. Germline CDR1 and CDR2: MNHEY and SMNVEV (reference sequence). The CDR3 is made up of 14 amino acids.

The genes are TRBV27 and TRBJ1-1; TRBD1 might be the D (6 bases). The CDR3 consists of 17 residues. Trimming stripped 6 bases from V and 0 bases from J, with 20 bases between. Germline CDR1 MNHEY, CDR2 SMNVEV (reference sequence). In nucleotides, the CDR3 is TGTGCCAGCAGAGGCCGGCAGGGGTTTCGCATGAACACTGAAGCTTTCTTT. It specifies CASRGRQGFRMNTEAFF.

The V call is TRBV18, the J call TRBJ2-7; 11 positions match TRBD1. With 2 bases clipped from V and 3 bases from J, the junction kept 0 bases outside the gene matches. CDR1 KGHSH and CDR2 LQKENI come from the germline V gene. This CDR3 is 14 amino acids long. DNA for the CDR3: TGTGCCAGCTCACCAGGGACAGGGGGCTACGAGCAGTACTTC. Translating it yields CASSPGTGGYEQYF.

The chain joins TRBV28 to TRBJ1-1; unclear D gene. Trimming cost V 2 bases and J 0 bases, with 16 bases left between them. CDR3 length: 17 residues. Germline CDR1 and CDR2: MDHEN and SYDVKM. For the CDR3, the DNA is TGTGCCAGCAGTTTACGGGTCAGCAAAACTCTGAACACTGAAGCTTTCTTT. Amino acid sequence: CASSLRVSKTLNTEAFF.

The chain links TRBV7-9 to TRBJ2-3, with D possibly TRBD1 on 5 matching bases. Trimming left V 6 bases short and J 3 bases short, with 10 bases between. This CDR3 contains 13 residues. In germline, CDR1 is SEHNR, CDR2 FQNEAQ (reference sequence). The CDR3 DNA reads TGTGCCAGCAGAAAGGGGCTGACAGATACGCAGTATTTT. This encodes CASRKGLTDTQYF.

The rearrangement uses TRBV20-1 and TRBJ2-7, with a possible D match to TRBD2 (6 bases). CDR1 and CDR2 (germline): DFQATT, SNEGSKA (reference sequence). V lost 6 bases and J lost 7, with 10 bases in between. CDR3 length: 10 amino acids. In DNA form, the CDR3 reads TGCAGTGCCCATGGGGGGGAGCAGTACTTC. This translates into CSAHGGEQYF.

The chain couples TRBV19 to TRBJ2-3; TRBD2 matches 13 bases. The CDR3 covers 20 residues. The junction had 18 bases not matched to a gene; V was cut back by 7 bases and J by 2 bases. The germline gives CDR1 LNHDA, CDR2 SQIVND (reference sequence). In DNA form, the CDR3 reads TGTGCCAGTAAGCCCACCTCCGGGACTAGCGGGAAGATATCCACAGATACGCAGTATTTT. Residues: CASKPTSGTSGKISTDTQYF.

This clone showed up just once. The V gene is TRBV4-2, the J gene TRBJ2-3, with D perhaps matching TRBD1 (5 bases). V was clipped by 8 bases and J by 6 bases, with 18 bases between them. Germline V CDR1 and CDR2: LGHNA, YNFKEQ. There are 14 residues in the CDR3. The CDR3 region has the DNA TGTGCCAGCGCAGGACATACTATTCGGGATACGCAGTATTTT. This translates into CASAGHTIRDTQYF.

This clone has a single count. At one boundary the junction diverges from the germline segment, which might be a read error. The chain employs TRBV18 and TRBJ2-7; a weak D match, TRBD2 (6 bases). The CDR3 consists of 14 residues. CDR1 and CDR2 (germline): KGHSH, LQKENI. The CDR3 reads CASSAPGLPSEQYF. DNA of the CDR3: TGTGCCAGCTCAGCACCGGGACTCCCTAGCGAGCAGTACTTC. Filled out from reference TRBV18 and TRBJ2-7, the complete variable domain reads NAGVMQNPRHLVRRRGQEARLRCSPMKGHSHVYWYRQLPEEGLKFMVYLQKENIIDESGMPKERFSAEFPKEGPSILRIQQVVRGDSAAYFCASSAPGLPSEQYFGPGTRLTVT.

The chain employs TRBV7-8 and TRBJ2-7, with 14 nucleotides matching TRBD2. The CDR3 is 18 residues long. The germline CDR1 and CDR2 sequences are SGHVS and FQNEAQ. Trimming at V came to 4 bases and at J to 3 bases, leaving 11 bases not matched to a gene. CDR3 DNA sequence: TGTGCCAGCAGCTCCACCTTCCCCGGACTAGCGGGAGGCTACGAGCAGTACTTC. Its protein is CASSSTFPGLAGGYEQYF.

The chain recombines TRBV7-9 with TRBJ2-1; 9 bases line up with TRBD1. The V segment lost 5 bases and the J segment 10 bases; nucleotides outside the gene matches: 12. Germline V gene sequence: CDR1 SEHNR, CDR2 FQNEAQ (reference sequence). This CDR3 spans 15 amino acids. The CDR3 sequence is CASSPPGTGPPEQFF. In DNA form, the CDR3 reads TGTGCCAGCAGCCCGCCGGGGACAGGGCCCCCGGAGCAGTTCTTC.

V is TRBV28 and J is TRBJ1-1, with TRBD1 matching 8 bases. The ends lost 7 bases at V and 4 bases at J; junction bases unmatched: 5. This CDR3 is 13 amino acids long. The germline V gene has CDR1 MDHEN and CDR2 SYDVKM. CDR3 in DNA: TGTGCCAGCACAGGGGGCGCGGGCACTGAAGCTTTCTTT. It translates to CASTGGAGTEAFF.

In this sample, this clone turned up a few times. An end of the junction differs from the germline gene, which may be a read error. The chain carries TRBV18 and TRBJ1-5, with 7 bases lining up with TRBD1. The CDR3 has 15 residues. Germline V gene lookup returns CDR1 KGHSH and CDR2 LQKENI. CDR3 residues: CASSPPTGTHQPQHF. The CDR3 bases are TGTGCCAGCTCGCCACCGACAGGGACGCATCAGCCCCAGCATTTT.

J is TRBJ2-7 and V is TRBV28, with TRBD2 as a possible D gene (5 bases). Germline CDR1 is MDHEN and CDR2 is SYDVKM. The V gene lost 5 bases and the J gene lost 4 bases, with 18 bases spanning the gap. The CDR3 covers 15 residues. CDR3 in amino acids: CASSTPWRSSYEQYF. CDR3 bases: TGTGCCAGCAGTACCCCATGGAGGTCAAGTTACGAGCAGTACTTC.

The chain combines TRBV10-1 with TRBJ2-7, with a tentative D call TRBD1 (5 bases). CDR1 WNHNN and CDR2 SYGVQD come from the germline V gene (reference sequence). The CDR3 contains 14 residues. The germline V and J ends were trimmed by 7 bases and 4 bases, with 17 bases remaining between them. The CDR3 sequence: CASTWGRAVYEQYF. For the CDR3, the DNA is TGCGCCAGCACATGGGGCAGGGCAGTTTACGAGCAGTACTTC.

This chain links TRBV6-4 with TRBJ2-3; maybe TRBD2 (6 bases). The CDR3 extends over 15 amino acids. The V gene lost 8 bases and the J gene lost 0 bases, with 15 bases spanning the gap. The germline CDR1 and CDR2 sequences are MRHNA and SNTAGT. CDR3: CASHLAGLSTDTQYF. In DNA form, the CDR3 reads TGTGCCAGCCATTTGGCGGGGCTGAGCACAGATACGCAGTATTTT.

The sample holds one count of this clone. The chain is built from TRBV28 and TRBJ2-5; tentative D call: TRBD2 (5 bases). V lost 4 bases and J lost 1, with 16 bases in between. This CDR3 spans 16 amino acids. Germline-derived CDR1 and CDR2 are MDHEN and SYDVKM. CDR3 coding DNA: TGTGCCAGCAGTTGGACTTCCAAGCAGATCCAAGAGACCCAGTACTTC. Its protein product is CASSWTSKQIQETQYF.